This T cell receptor beta chain was found in a study of beta chain features in type 1 diabetes. Study summary: Patients looked much like healthy donors when it came to age, gender and cell yields.

Investigators reverse transcribed all isolated RNA, so they sequenced expressed TCRB transcripts. Sequencing was performed with immunoSEQ multiplex PCR; in TCRdb, only in-frame clones are kept and a portion is missing. The sample lists roughly 400,000 clones; approximately 13% were seen once. This clone was counted at least ten times. Its antigen is still unknown. Each donor gave one heparinised blood draw averaging around 120 mL. The CDR3 extends over 12 amino acids. CDR1 is SEHNR and CDR2 is FQNEAQ in the germline V gene (reference sequence). V lost 5 bases, J lost 13 bases, and 15 bases lay in between. Study-wide results and limits: Type 1 diabetes patients had moderately but significantly shorter TCRB CDR3s in all four CD4+ subsets. Healthy donors had naive, central memory and Treg TCRB repertoires that appeared less similar than those seen among patients.

The sequence was obtained from a man between 25 and 39 years old in good health. This chain connects TRBV7-9 to TRBJ2-1; no reliable D call. Source material: naive CD4+ T cells from blood. This CDR3 reads CASSRPPAAQFF. Written as DNA, the CDR3 is TGTGCCAGCAGCCGACCCCCGGCAGCACAGTTCTTC.